This entry lists 31 T cell receptor beta chains sequenced from one sample in a study of T cell changes during pregnancy in multiple sclerosis (dated by TCRdb to about 2019). Library method: the immunoSEQ multiplex PCR assay. Here the immuneACCESS table is served through TCRdb, limited to in-frame sequences with V and J called. Missing clones are a known gap in these copies; in checked studies unresolved V genes cover under half, and the rest lacks a known reason. This sample holds approximately 44,000 clones; about nine tenths were observed only once. The ten top clones hold just under 0.5% of the sample. The sample in question was CD4+ T cells from peripheral blood mononuclear cells, obtained in the second trimester of pregnancy. These receptors were taken from a female donor in good health, enrolled as a control in a pregnancy study.

The chain is built from TRBV2 and TRBJ1-3; 11 bases match TRBD1. Trimming took 7 bases from V and 2 from J; bases not matched to a gene: 10. This CDR3 spans 17 amino acids. Germline V CDR1 and CDR2: SNHLY, FYNNEI. The chain's CDR3 is CASNTGTGGSAGNTIYF. The CDR3 nucleotides are TGTGCCAGCAATACCGGGACAGGGGGTTCGGCTGGAAACACCATATATTTT.

J is TRBJ2-1 and V is TRBV14, with TRBD2 matching 7 bases. The trim removed 3 bases at V and 4 bases at J, leaving 6 bases unmatched. There are 15 residues in the CDR3. The germline V gene has CDR1 SGHDN and CDR2 FVKESK. This chain's CDR3 is CASSQAGTNYNEQFF. In nucleotides, the CDR3 is TGTGCCAGCAGCCAGGCCGGGACTAATTACAATGAGCAGTTCTTC.

The rearrangement uses TRBV25-1 and TRBJ2-1, with 7 bases matching TRBD2. Germline CDR1 reads MGHDK; CDR2 reads SYGVNS. This CDR3 has 16 residues. Trimming removed 5 bases from V and 9 bases from J; junction bases left unmatched: 16. The CDR3: CASSPRGTGRAFEQFF. The CDR3 DNA is TGTGCCAGCAGTCCCCGAGGGACGGGGAGGGCCTTTGAGCAGTTCTTC. Supplemented by reference TRBV25-1 and TRBJ2-1, the full variable domain reads EADIYQTPRYLVIGTGKKITLECSQTMGHDKMYWYQQDPGMELHLIHYSYGVNSTEKGDLSSESTVSRIRTEHFPLTLESARPSHTSQYLCASSPRGTGRAFEQFFGPGTRLTVL.

The CDR3 DNA follows: TGTGCCTGGAGCGTAGGCGAAGGGGCGGCCCAGTACTTC. Protein product: CAWSVGEGAAQYF. The V gene is TRBV30, the J gene TRBJ2-5; tentative D call: TRBD1 (5 bases). The CDR3 runs to 13 residues. CDR1 and CDR2 (germline): GTSNPN, SVGIG (reference sequence). Trimming took off 3 bases at V and 9 bases at J, with 17 bases between the two ends.

The rearrangement uses TRBV28 and TRBJ2-2; TRBD1 is a possible D gene (5 bases). Germline assignment: CDR1 MDHEN and CDR2 SYDVKM. V was shortened by 7 bases and J by 2 bases, with 11 bases between the two germline ends. This CDR3 has 14 amino acids. CDR3 amino acids: CASTTGQNTGELFF. The CDR3 bases are TGTGCCAGCACCACAGGACAAAACACCGGGGAGCTGTTTTTT. Full variable domain (missing parts from reference TRBV28 and TRBJ2-2): DVKVTQSSRYLVKRTGEKVFLECVQDMDHENMFWYRQDPGLGLRLIYFSYDVKMKEKGDIPEGYSVSREKKERFSLILESASTNQTSMYLCASTTGQNTGELFFGEGSRLTVL.

The chain carries TRBV6-1 and TRBJ1-1; D perhaps matches TRBD1 (5 bases). Per the germline V gene, CDR1 is MNHNS and CDR2 is SASEGT. The ends were cut back, 1 base at V and 11 bases at J, with 17 bases in the middle. This CDR3 is 14 amino acids long. The CDR3 loop is CASSEVIGVAWAFF. The CDR3 region has the DNA TGTGCCAGCAGTGAAGTGATAGGGGTCGCGTGGGCTTTCTTT.

The chain uses TRBV14 and TRBJ2-6; 7 positions match TRBD1. There are 15 residues in the CDR3. The junction had 2 bases not matched to a gene; V was cut back by 4 bases and J by 2 bases. Germline V gives CDR1 SGHDN, CDR2 FVKESK. CDR3: CASSLTGAGANVLTF. In DNA, the CDR3 is TGTGCCAGCAGCCTTACAGGGGCTGGGGCCAACGTCCTGACTTTC.

This clone was seen a few times. The chain couples TRBV15 to TRBJ2-3; TRBD1 is a possible D gene (6 bases). Trimming cost V 5 bases and J 8 bases, with 17 bases left between them. CDR1 is LNHNV and CDR2 is YYDKDF in the germline V gene (reference sequence). CDR3 length: 14 amino acids. CDR3 in amino acids: CATSQSRQDGTQYF. In nucleotides, the CDR3 is TGTGCCACCAGCCAATCAAGACAGGACGGTACGCAGTATTTT.

The chain links TRBV19 to TRBJ1-1; D unclear. The CDR3 contains 14 residues. V was shortened by 3 bases and J by 4 bases, with 12 bases between the two germline ends. CDR1 and CDR2 (germline): LNHDA, SQIVND (reference sequence). CDR3 DNA sequence: TGTGCCAGTAGTATTAGGGAGGAGACCACTGAAGCTTTCTTT. This codes for CASSIREETTEAFF.

The table lists this clone with a count of one. The V call is TRBV23-1, the J call TRBJ2-7, with 11 bases lining up with TRBD1. TRBV23-1 is an open reading frame, and its role is uncertain. The CDR3 is 17 amino acids. The V and J ends lost 4 bases and 2 bases, in that order; junction bases with no gene match: 10. CDR3: CASSPPLGQGDPYEQYF. In DNA, the CDR3 is TGCGCCAGCAGTCCCCCCTTGGGACAGGGGGACCCCTACGAGCAGTACTTC.

The chain couples TRBV7-9 to TRBJ2-2, with D possibly matching TRBD1 (5 bases). Germline V gene data show CDR1 as SEHNR and CDR2 as FQNEAQ (reference sequence). Trimming left V 0 bases short and J 4 bases short, with 12 bases between. The CDR3 has 16 amino acids. The CDR3 DNA follows: TGTGCCAGCAGCTTAGCGGGGCCAGTACGCACCGGGGAGCTGTTTTTT. Protein product: CASSLAGPVRTGELFF.

V and J are TRBV4-2 and TRBJ2-3; D perhaps matches TRBD1 (6 bases). The germline CDR1 and CDR2 sequences are LGHNA and YNFKEQ. Trimming pared 3 bases from V and 1 base from J, leaving 17 bases between. This CDR3 spans 17 amino acids. CDR3 loop: CASSHRTADPGTDTQYF. The CDR3 bases are TGTGCCAGCAGCCACAGGACAGCTGATCCTGGCACAGATACGCAGTATTTT.

This clone has only a few counts. This chain connects TRBV28 to TRBJ2-5; D remains unclear. The V and J ends lost 3 bases and 5 bases respectively, with 13 bases between them. The germline V gene encodes CDR1 MDHEN and CDR2 SYDVKM. The CDR3 is made up of 14 amino acids. CDR3: CASSLHGDQETQYF. In nucleotides, the CDR3 is TGTGCCAGCAGTTTGCACGGAGATCAGGAGACCCAGTACTTC.

This chain links TRBV7-2 with TRBJ1-2; 9 nucleotides agree with TRBD1. From germline, CDR1 is SGHTA and CDR2 FQGNSA. The J segment lost 7 bases and the V segment lost 6 bases, leaving 9 bases of the junction unmatched. The CDR3 sequence is 14 residues long. CDR3 bases: TGTGCCAGCAGGGATAACAGGGGGCAGAGTGGCTACACCTTC. This codes for CASRDNRGQSGYTF.

The chain employs TRBV4-1 and TRBJ1-2; no clear D. Trimming removed 0 bases at V and 8 bases at J, with 10 bases between. Germline lookup yields CDR1 MGHRA and CDR2 YSYEKL. The CDR3 sequence is 13 residues long. CDR3 nucleotides: TGCGCCAGCAGCCAAGACGGGGTGGGCGGCTACACCTTC. Residues: CASSQDGVGGYTF.

The chain links TRBV18 to TRBJ1-1, with 10 bases identical to TRBD1. V lost 4 bases, J lost 3 bases, and 5 bases stayed unmatched. Per germline, CDR1 KGHSH and CDR2 LQKENI. There are 15 residues in the CDR3. In nucleotides, the CDR3 is TGTGCCAGCTCACGTACCGGGACAGGGGACACTGAAGCTTTCTTT. This gives the protein CASSRTGTGDTEAFF.

DNA of the CDR3: TGTGCCAGCTATTCTTTTTCGAGCTCCTACGAGCAGTACTTC. Protein product: CASYSFSSSYEQYF. The rearrangement joins TRBV28 to TRBJ2-7, with D uncertain. The CDR3 extends over 14 amino acids. V lost 8 bases and J lost 0, with 14 bases in between. Germline CDR1 is MDHEN and CDR2 is SYDVKM.

This clone turned up a few times. The V and J genes are TRBV6-5 and TRBJ1-6; TRBD1 is a possible D gene (6 bases). Trimming stripped 6 bases from V and 5 bases from J, with 11 bases between. The CDR3 totals 14 residues. Germline CDR1 and CDR2: MNHEY and SVGAGI. In DNA form, the CDR3 reads TGTGCCAGCAGAAGGGACACACATAATTCACCCCTCCACTTT. Translation gives CASRRDTHNSPLHF.

This clone was seen just once. J is TRBJ1-2 and V is TRBV7-2, with 8 bases identical to TRBD1. This CDR3 has 15 residues. Unmatched junction bases numbered 4, after V lost 0 bases and J lost 4 bases. In germline, CDR1 is SGHTA, CDR2 FQGNSA. The DNA of the CDR3 is TGTGCCAGCAGCTTAGCGAGGGGACAGGCCTATGGCTACACCTTC. Its protein product is CASSLARGQAYGYTF.

The V and J genes are TRBV4-3 and TRBJ2-1; 7 bases are shared with TRBD2. In germline, CDR1 is LGHNA, CDR2 YSLEER. The CDR3 contains 17 residues. V gave up 3 bases and J gave up 1 base; unmatched junction bases: 9. CDR3 sequence: CASSQASSGRSYNEQFF. The CDR3 DNA reads as TGCGCCAGCAGCCAGGCCTCTAGCGGTAGGTCCTACAATGAGCAGTTCTTC.

J is TRBJ1-1 and V is TRBV6-5; maybe TRBD1 (5 bases). Germline V gene data show CDR1 as MNHEY and CDR2 as SVGAGI. V dropped 4 bases and J dropped 8 bases, with 17 bases sitting between them. The CDR3 extends over 14 amino acids. The DNA for the CDR3 is TGTGCCAGCAGTTTGGACCCATCCAGGGCCGAAGCTTTCTTT. It translates to CASSLDPSRAEAFF.

This chain joins TRBV28 and TRBJ2-3; D is unresolved. This CDR3 contains 14 residues. Between the trimmed V and J ends, which lost 2 bases and 3 bases, there was a span of 9 bases. The germline V gene has CDR1 MDHEN and CDR2 SYDVKM. CDR3 nucleotides: TGTGCCAGCAGTTTAGTGCTAGGTACAGATACGCAGTATTTT. Its protein product is CASSLVLGTDTQYF.

The chain recombines TRBV1 with TRBJ1-2; the table names TRBD1, a call not compared with the DNA. TRBV1 is noted as a pseudogene. The CDR3 runs to 15 residues. CDR3 amino acids: CTSSHWRQGLYGYTF. The CDR3, as DNA: TGCACCAGCAGCCATTGGAGACAGGGGCTCTATGGCTACACCTTC.

The chain is built from TRBV5-1 and TRBJ1-1, with a tentative D call TRBD1 (5 bases). The CDR3 is 16 residues long. Trimming stripped 7 bases from V and 4 bases from J, with 23 bases between. Germline assignment: CDR1 SGHRS and CDR2 YFSETQ. The chain's CDR3 is CASATQTGVGSTEAFF. CDR3 sequence (DNA): TGCGCCAGCGCCACACAAACGGGGGTAGGGAGCACTGAAGCTTTCTTT.

The chain carries TRBV19 and TRBJ2-4; D perhaps matches TRBD1 (6 bases). The ends were cut back, 9 bases at V and 1 base at J, with 16 bases in the middle. The CDR3 sequence is 15 residues long. The germline gives CDR1 LNHDA, CDR2 SQIVND (reference sequence). CDR3 loop: CASRRDNQAKNIQYF. CDR3 DNA: TGTGCCAGCCGACGGGACAACCAGGCCAAAAACATTCAGTACTTC.

DNA for the CDR3: TGTGCCAGTGGGAAGCGGGAGACCAAAAACATTCAGTACTTC. Translating it yields CASGKRETKNIQYF. V and J are TRBV19 and TRBJ2-4; 8 nucleotides match TRBD2. With 8 bases clipped from V and 2 bases from J, the junction kept 5 bases outside the gene matches. Germline CDR1 is LNHDA and CDR2 is SQIVND (reference sequence). The CDR3 runs to 14 residues.

V and J are TRBV6-5 and TRBJ1-5; D remains unclear. Germline CDR1 reads MNHEY; CDR2 reads SVGAGI. The V and J ends lost 6 bases and 3 bases respectively, with 12 bases between them. This CDR3 contains 14 residues. The CDR3 DNA reads as TGTGCCAGCAGAAGAACAGATTTCAATCAGCCCCAGCATTTT. It yields the protein CASRRTDFNQPQHF.

CDR3 region: CASSGSGTQDSNQPQHF. The CDR3 DNA reads TGTGCCAGCAGTGGCTCCGGGACACAGGATAGCAATCAGCCCCAGCATTTT. V usage is TRBV6-1 and J usage is TRBJ1-5, with D possibly being TRBD1 (6 bases). Germline lookup yields CDR1 MNHNS and CDR2 SASEGT. V lost 4 bases, J lost 0 bases, and 16 bases lay in between. The CDR3 runs to 17 residues.

The V gene is TRBV18, the J gene TRBJ1-1, with TRBD1 matching 7 bases. The V gene end was trimmed by 3 bases and the J gene end by 1 base; junction bases not matched to a gene: 5. CDR1 is KGHSH, CDR2 LQKENI, per germline. This CDR3 spans 15 amino acids. The CDR3 coding sequence is TGTGCCAGCTCACCTCAAGGGGGCCGGAACACTGAAGCTTTCTTT. Translation gives CASSPQGGRNTEAFF.

The CDR3 DNA is TGTGCCAGTAGTACCTCAGGGTATCCTAATGAAAAACTGTTTTTT. Amino acid sequence: CASSTSGYPNEKLFF. V is TRBV19 and J is TRBJ1-4, with a weak D call TRBD1 (5 bases). Germline-derived CDR1 and CDR2 are LNHDA and SQIVND (reference sequence). With 4 bases removed from V and 3 bases from J, the gap between germline ends came to 12 bases. This CDR3 contains 15 residues. The full variable domain, in which reference TRBV19 and TRBJ1-4 provide the parts outside the CDR3, is DGGITQSPKYLFRKEGQNVTLSCEQNLNHDAMYWYRQDPGQGLRLIYYSQIVNDFQKGDIAEGYSVSREKKESFPLTVTSAQKNPTAFYLCASSTSGYPNEKLFFGSGTQLSVL.

The chain joins TRBV28 to TRBJ2-7; perhaps TRBD1 as D (5 bases). V shed 2 bases and J shed 9 bases, with 14 bases lying between them. The germline CDR1 and CDR2 sequences are MDHEN and SYDVKM. The CDR3 extends over 13 amino acids. Written as DNA, the CDR3 is TGTGCCAGCAGTTTACCCCAAAGGGGTGGGCAGTACTTC. Translating gives CASSLPQRGGQYF. Full variable domain (remainder filled in from reference TRBV28 and TRBJ2-7): DVKVTQSSRYLVKRTGEKVFLECVQDMDHENMFWYRQDPGLGLRLIYFSYDVKMKEKGDIPEGYSVSREKKERFSLILESASTNQTSMYLCASSLPQRGGQYFGPGTRLTVT.